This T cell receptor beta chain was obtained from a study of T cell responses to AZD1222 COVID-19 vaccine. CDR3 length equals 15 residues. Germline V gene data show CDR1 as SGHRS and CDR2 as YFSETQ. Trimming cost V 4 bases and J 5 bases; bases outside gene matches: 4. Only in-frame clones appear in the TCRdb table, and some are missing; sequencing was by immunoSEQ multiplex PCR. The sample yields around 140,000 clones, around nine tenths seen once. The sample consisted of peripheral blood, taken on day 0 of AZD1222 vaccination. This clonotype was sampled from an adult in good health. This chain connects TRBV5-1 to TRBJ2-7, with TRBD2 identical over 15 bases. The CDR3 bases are TGCGCCAGCAGCGGGACTAGCGGGAGGCAACACGAGCAGTACTTC. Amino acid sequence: CASSGTSGRQHEQYF.